A single sample is the source of the 26 T cell receptor beta chains below, sequenced in a study of vaccination effects on CD4 cells after COVID-19. Sequencing followed a ViraFEST assay step that expanded antigen-specific CD4+ T cells with viral peptide pools. Cultured cells yielded isolated CD4+ T cells after around 9 days. The individual was infected with SARS-CoV-2 between March and December 2020, as confirmed by PCR. No cognate antigen is known for these TCRs. The data were produced by immunoSEQ multiplex PCR, yet TCRdb's version contains in-frame clones alone and is incomplete. This sample carries about 26,000 clones, about 84% of them seen once, and the ten largest clones take about 16%. Sequencing was performed on CD4+ T cells from PBMCs cultured with HCoV-NL63 spike peptides, taken before COVID-19 vaccination. These TCRs come from a human donor who had a prior SARS-CoV-2 infection.

DNA of the CDR3: TGTGCCAGCAGCCCCCTTTGGGGCCAAACTGAAGCTTTCTTT. This gives the protein CASSPLWGQTEAFF. The chain couples TRBV5-4 to TRBJ1-1; perhaps TRBD1 as D (5 bases). The CDR3 runs to 14 residues. Trimming took off 4 bases at V and 5 bases at J, with 15 bases between the two ends. CDR1 is SGHNT, CDR2 YYREEE, per germline (reference sequence).

The gene calls are TRBV10-3 and TRBJ1-1; no clear D. This CDR3 region has 11 residues. V was pared by 6 bases and J by 2 bases, with 4 bases between. Germline V gene data show CDR1 as ENHRY and CDR2 as SYGVKD. The CDR3 loop is CAIRENTEAFF. The DNA of the CDR3 is TGTGCCATCAGAGAAAACACTGAAGCTTTCTTT.

The rearrangement joins TRBV19 to TRBJ1-5; D unresolved. CDR1 is LNHDA and CDR2 is SQIVND in the germline V gene (reference sequence). V lost 0 bases, J lost 0 bases, and 12 bases lay in between. The CDR3 consists of 17 residues. The CDR3 nucleotides are TGTGCCAGTAGTATAGATCTGGTCGGTTATAGCAATCAGCCCCAGCATTTT. Its translation is CASSIDLVGYSNQPQHF.

V is TRBV2 and J is TRBJ1-5; 11 bases match TRBD1. This CDR3 has 15 residues. V lost 6 bases and J lost 4; bases outside the gene matches: 5. CDR1 and CDR2 from the germline V gene are SNHLY and FYNNEI. The CDR3 sequence is CASSADRGRNQPQHF. The CDR3 coding sequence is TGTGCCAGCAGCGCGGACAGGGGGCGAAATCAGCCCCAGCATTTT.

This chain connects TRBV7-9 to TRBJ1-2; D is ambiguous. Germline V gives CDR1 SEHNR, CDR2 FQNEAQ (reference sequence). V was clipped by 5 bases and J by 8 bases, with 15 bases between them. This CDR3 is 13 amino acids long. CDR3 DNA sequence: TGTGCCAGCAGCCCAGCCTTTTCTGTCGGCTACACCTTC. Its translation is CASSPAFSVGYTF.

This chain uses TRBV27 with TRBJ1-5; 9 bases are a match to TRBD1. The CDR3 length is 13 residues. Per germline, CDR1 MNHEY and CDR2 SMNVEV (reference sequence). The J segment lost 11 bases and the V segment lost 4 bases, leaving 6 bases of the junction unmatched. The CDR3 protein is CASSSHRTGAQHF. The CDR3 nucleotides read TGTGCCAGCAGTTCCCACCGGACAGGGGCCCAGCATTTT.

V gene TRBV7-9 combines with J gene TRBJ2-1; unclear D gene. This CDR3 comprises 13 residues. In germline, CDR1 is SEHNR, CDR2 FQNEAQ (reference sequence). The V end lost 8 bases, the J end lost 9 bases, and 17 bases lay between the germline ends. Here the CDR3 DNA reads TGTGCCAGCGGCGCCGCCCCCCTCGGTGAGCAGTTCTTC. This codes for CASGAAPLGEQFF.

This clone occurred once. The chain recombines TRBV25-1 with TRBJ2-2, with unresolved D. Germline lookup yields CDR1 MGHDK and CDR2 SYGVNS. This CDR3 region has 14 residues. The V gene lost 2 bases and the J gene lost 4 bases, with 8 bases spanning the gap. Written as DNA, the CDR3 is TGTGCCAGCAGTGAAGCGTCAGGCACCGGGGAGCTGTTTTTT. It is translated as CASSEASGTGELFF.

This chain links TRBV2 with TRBJ2-1; TRBD2 matches 13 bases. V lost 10 bases, J lost 3 bases, and 6 bases stayed unmatched. The germline V gene has CDR1 SNHLY and CDR2 FYNNEI. This CDR3 has 15 amino acids. The CDR3 here is CATRTSGRIYNEQFF. CDR3 nucleotides: TGTGCCACCAGGACTAGCGGGAGAATCTACAATGAGCAGTTCTTC.

The chain is built from TRBV2 and TRBJ2-7; D is perhaps TRBD1 or TRBD2 (5 bases each). Trimming stripped 5 bases from V and 4 bases from J, with 12 bases between. This CDR3 region has 13 residues. CDR1 and CDR2 from the germline V gene are SNHLY and FYNNEI. The DNA for the CDR3 is TGTGCCAGCAGTCAGGGCGGGTGGTACGAGCAGTACTTC. Its translation: CASSQGGWYEQYF.

This clone occurred a few times. Written as DNA, the CDR3 is TGTGCCATCAGTGTGGGGAAGGTAGCAGATACGCAGTATTTT. Translation gives CAISVGKVADTQYF. The rearrangement links TRBV10-3 to TRBJ2-3; D call uncertain. V lost 4 bases and J lost 4, with 12 bases in between. Per germline, CDR1 ENHRY and CDR2 SYGVKD. The length of the CDR3 is 14 residues.

The V gene is TRBV7-2, the J gene TRBJ2-3; no reliable D call. V shed 0 bases and J shed 2 bases, with 6 bases lying between them. The CDR3 contains 14 residues. CDR1 is SGHTA and CDR2 is FQGNSA in the germline V gene. This chain's CDR3 is CASSLAGTTDTQYF. CDR3 DNA sequence: TGTGCCAGCAGCTTAGCGGGCACCACAGATACGCAGTATTTT.

This chain connects TRBV2 to TRBJ2-5, with a weak D call TRBD2 (5 bases). This CDR3 has 12 residues. Germline-derived CDR1 and CDR2 are SNHLY and FYNNEI. V was pared by 6 bases and J by 0 bases, with 5 bases between. For the CDR3, the DNA is TGTGCCAGCAGGAGGGACCAAGAGACCCAGTACTTC. It encodes CASRRDQETQYF.

The chain couples TRBV6-5 to TRBJ2-5; a possible D gene is TRBD1 (6 bases). The CDR3 length is 13 residues. V gave up 7 bases and J gave up 1 base, with 10 bases separating them. CDR1 and CDR2 (germline): MNHEY, SVGAGI. The CDR3: CASNRQAQETQYF. The DNA of the CDR3 is TGTGCCAGCAATAGACAGGCCCAAGAGACCCAGTACTTC.

This chain connects TRBV5-1 to TRBJ2-1; a weak D match, TRBD2 (5 bases). The CDR3 has 14 residues. V was trimmed by 1 base and J by 4 bases, leaving 9 bases between them. In germline, CDR1 is SGHRS, CDR2 YFSETQ. CDR3: CASSLTGSYNEQFF. The CDR3 nucleotides read TGCGCCAGCAGCTTGACGGGAAGTTACAATGAGCAGTTCTTC. Variable domain in full (rest from reference TRBV5-1 and TRBJ2-1): KAGVTQTPRYLIKTRGQQVTLSCSPISGHRSVSWYQQTPGQGLQFLFEYFSETQRNKGNFPGRFSGRQFSNSRSEMNVSTLELGDSALYLCASSLTGSYNEQFFGPGTRLTVL.

V gene TRBV4-3 combines with J gene TRBJ1-2; 7 nucleotides line up with TRBD1. CDR3 length equals 18 residues. Germline loops: CDR1 LGHNA, CDR2 YSLEER. Trimming at V came to 4 bases and at J to 2 bases, leaving 16 bases not matched to a gene. This chain's CDR3 is CASSRAPTGTDTNYGYTF. DNA for the CDR3: TGCGCCAGCAGCCGGGCGCCGACAGGGACAGATACAAACTATGGCTACACCTTC.

This chain links TRBV2 with TRBJ2-7, with a weak D call TRBD2 (6 bases). Germline CDR1 SNHLY, CDR2 FYNNEI. This CDR3 is 12 amino acids long. Trimming cost V 4 bases and J 2 bases, with 6 bases left between them. This CDR3 reads CASSGGAYEQYF. Written as DNA, the CDR3 is TGTGCCAGCAGTGGGGGGGCCTACGAGCAGTACTTC.

The rearrangement uses TRBV18 and TRBJ1-3, with 9 bases identical to TRBD1. This CDR3 region has 16 residues. CDR1 KGHSH and CDR2 LQKENI come from the germline V gene. V lost 2 bases, J lost 4 bases, and 6 bases stayed unmatched. The CDR3 DNA reads TGTGCCAGCTCACCATCCGGGACAGGGTCGGGAAACACCATATATTTT. This encodes CASSPSGTGSGNTIYF.

The gene calls are TRBV5-5 and TRBJ2-3; maybe TRBD2 (6 bases). This CDR3 spans 16 amino acids. Germline V CDR1 and CDR2: SGHKS, YYEKEE (reference sequence). The V end lost 2 bases, the J end lost 0 bases, and 13 bases lay between the germline ends. CDR3 loop: CASSFMSSGSTDTQYF. Written as DNA, the CDR3 is TGTGCCAGCAGCTTCATGTCCAGCGGGAGCACAGATACGCAGTATTTT.

The chain uses TRBV2 and TRBJ1-4, with 7 nucleotides matching TRBD1. CDR1 and CDR2 (germline): SNHLY, FYNNEI. The CDR3 extends over 13 amino acids. V lost 8 bases, J lost 4 bases, and 4 bases stayed unmatched. The CDR3 loop is CASQGQSNEKLFF. The CDR3 DNA sequence: TGTGCCAGCCAGGGACAGAGTAATGAAAAACTGTTTTTT. Looking up the rest from reference TRBV2 and TRBJ1-4 gives the full variable domain: EPEVTQTPSHQVTQMGQEVILRCVPISNHLYFYWYRQILGQKVEFLVSFYNNEISEKSEIFDDQFSVERPDGSNFTLKIRSTKLEDSAMYFCASQGQSNEKLFFGSGTQLSVL.

This chain uses TRBV2 with TRBJ2-7; no reliable D call. Germline loops: CDR1 SNHLY, CDR2 FYNNEI. V lost 8 bases and J lost 6, with 11 bases in between. CDR3 size: 11 residues. CDR3 sequence (DNA): TGTGCCAGCGGGGTCGGGCCCGAGCAGTACTTC. Amino acid sequence: CASGVGPEQYF.

V is TRBV7-3 and J is TRBJ2-1, with 7 positions matching TRBD2. The trim removed 8 bases at V and 12 bases at J, leaving 19 bases unmatched. Germline assignment: CDR1 SGHTA and CDR2 FQGTGA. CDR3 length: 15 residues. The CDR3 protein is CASQARGGMGQRQFF. The CDR3 DNA follows: TGTGCCAGCCAAGCTAGGGGAGGGATGGGGCAACGGCAGTTCTTC.

The chain recombines TRBV29-1 with TRBJ2-1, with unresolved D. Germline V lookup: CDR1 SQVTM, CDR2 ANQGSEA. V was clipped by 7 bases and J by 4 bases, with 5 bases between them. The CDR3 consists of 10 residues. CDR3 loop: CSGAYNEQFF. CDR3 bases: TGCAGCGGGGCTTACAATGAGCAGTTCTTC.

This chain joins TRBV19 and TRBJ2-3; D is unresolved. Deletions cut 7 bases from V and 0 bases from J, with 14 bases between. Germline V lookup: CDR1 LNHDA, CDR2 SQIVND (reference sequence). The CDR3 is 15 residues long. The CDR3 region is CASTGGTVSTDTQYF. In DNA form, the CDR3 reads TGTGCCAGTACAGGCGGAACAGTAAGCACAGATACGCAGTATTTT.

This chain joins TRBV5-4 and TRBJ1-2, with D unclear. This CDR3 spans 14 amino acids. CDR1 is SGHNT, CDR2 YYREEE, per germline (reference sequence). V lost 0 bases and J lost 0, with 6 bases in between. The chain's CDR3 is CASSLVTSNYGYTF. The CDR3 DNA is TGTGCCAGCAGCTTGGTTACCTCTAACTATGGCTACACCTTC.

The rearrangement joins TRBV11-3 to TRBJ2-1; D remains ambiguous. V dropped 2 bases and J dropped 5 bases, with 13 bases sitting between them. CDR1 and CDR2 (germline): SGHNT, YENEEA. The CDR3 contains 15 residues. CDR3 loop: CASSLSPVADNEQFF. The CDR3 DNA sequence: TGTGCCAGCAGCTTATCCCCGGTCGCTGACAATGAGCAGTTCTTC.